Listed below are T cell receptor beta chains from one sample, sequenced in a study of T cell responses to AZD1222 COVID-19 vaccine. Clones were read by immunoSEQ multiplex PCR, and TCRdb kept only the in-frame ones, dropping some. The sample has 97,000 or so clones, 84% seen once. This sample comprised peripheral blood, obtained on day 0 of AZD1222 vaccination. These receptors were collected from an adult in good health. The CDR3 runs from the conserved cysteine through the conserved F or W. The D gene is left open where the match is weak. The size field is filled for only some rows; it gives once, few, many or a size class.

j_call v_call d_call clone_size cdr3_nt cdr3_aa
TRBJ2-7 TRBV6-6 NA NA TGTGCCAGCAGTTACGGGGGGTCCGGGACCTACGAGCAGTACTTC CASSYGGSGTYEQYF
TRBJ1-5 TRBV18 NA NA TGTGCCAGCTCACCAACCACTTTATCGCCCCAGCATTTT CASSPTTLSPQHF
TRBJ2-7 TRBV10-3 TRBD1 NA TGTGCCATCAGTGTTGGGGACAGGGGGAACTACGAGCAGTACTTC CAISVGDRGNYEQYF
TRBJ2-1 TRBV9 NA NA TGTGCCAGCAGCGTAGCCCATGCCGGGGGTGGCAATGAGCAGTTCTTC CASSVAHAGGGNEQFF
TRBJ1-3 TRBV9 NA NA TGTGCCAGCAGCGAGAGGGGGGCCACCTCAACTGGAAACACCATATATTTT CASSERGATSTGNTIYF
TRBJ1-3 TRBV11-3 NA NA TGTGCCAGCAGCCAGTACTATGCGGTTTTGGCACAGGTCGGTGGAAACACCATATATTTT CASSQYYAVLAQVGGNTIYF
TRBJ2-5 TRBV5-4 TRBD1 NA TGTGCCAGCAGCTCAACAGGGGGCGGGGAGACCCAGTACTTC CASSSTGGGETQYF
TRBJ2-7 TRBV5-1 NA NA TGCGCCAGCAGCCCGAGGGGGGCGACCTACGAGCAGTACTTC CASSPRGATYEQYF
TRBJ1-3 TRBV3-1/TRBV3-2 NA NA TGTGCCAGCAGCCAAGGAGGCAGGGGAAACACCATATATTTT CASSQGGRGNTIYF
TRBJ1-2 TRBV4-3 NA NA TGCGCCAGCAGACCCGGGACCTCTAACTATGGCTACACCTTC CASRPGTSNYGYTF
TRBJ1-6 TRBV4-1 NA few TGCGCCAGCAGCCAGTCTGGGGCGGGGAGTTCACCCCTCCACTTT CASSQSGAGSSPLHF
TRBJ1-3 TRBV9 TRBD1 NA TGTGCCAGCAGCGTAGCTGGGGACAGGGCCCTAAACACCATATATTTT CASSVAGDRALNTIYF
TRBJ1-1 TRBV15 NA NA TGTGCCACCAGCAGAGATATAGGAAAGGGAACTGAAGCTTTCTTT CATSRDIGKGTEAFF
TRBJ1-5 TRBV18 TRBD1 NA TGTGCCAGCTCAAGAGGACAGGGTCAGCCCCAGCATTTT CASSRGQGQPQHF
TRBJ2-1 TRBV19 NA NA TGTGCCAGTAGTATAAGGGGGTTAGATGAGCAGTTCTTC CASSIRGLDEQFF
TRBJ1-2 TRBV9 NA NA TGTGCCAGCAGCGCCCCCCCGGGTGGCTACACCTTC CASSAPPGGYTF
TRBJ2-3 TRBV2 NA NA TGTGCCAGCAAATACGGCTCTAGCACAGATACGCAGTATTTT CASKYGSSTDTQYF
TRBJ1-2 TRBV28 NA NA TGTGCCAGCAGTACACAAACAGGGAAAAGAGGCTATGGCTACACCTTC CASSTQTGKRGYGYTF
TRBJ2-1 TRBV27 NA NA TGTGCCAGCAGTCCCTCTGGGAAGAGGCAGTTCTTC CASSPSGKRQFF
TRBJ1-1 TRBV27 NA NA TGTGCCAGTGCAAAGTCAACGTGGTCAAACACTGAAGCTTTCTTT CASAKSTWSNTEAFF
TRBJ2-1 TRBV29-1 NA NA TGCAGCGTTGATGGAACCGGGATCCACTCCTACAATGAGCAGTTCTTC CSVDGTGIHSYNEQFF
TRBJ2-1 TRBV20-1 TRBD2 NA TGCAGTGCTAGTGCGAGCGGGAGTGTTTATGAGCAGTTCTTC CSASASGSVYEQFF
TRBJ2-5 TRBV29-1 TRBD1 NA TGCAGCACCCGGACAGGGGGCGTCGAGACCCAGTACTTC CSTRTGGVETQYF
TRBJ1-5 TRBV27 TRBD1 NA TGTGCCAGCAGTTTTTCTAGACAGGGACAGCCCCAGCATTTT CASSFSRQGQPQHF
TRBJ1-1 TRBV5-1 TRBD1 once TGCGCCAGCAGCGCGGACAGGGGGCGAACTGAAGCTTTCTTT CASSADRGRTEAFF
TRBJ1-5 TRBV28 NA once TGTGCCAGCACCGCGGGGGGGGCGAGCAATCAGCCCCAGCATTTT CASTAGGASNQPQHF
TRBJ1-2 TRBV4-3 NA few TGCGCCAGCAGCCAAGATAGCCTCGGGACGGGAGGCTACACCTTC CASSQDSLGTGGYTF
TRBJ2-1 TRBV6-1 TRBD2 NA TGTGCCAGCAGTGAAGGGGTTAGCGGGGATAATGAGCAGTTCTTC CASSEGVSGDNEQFF
TRBJ2-3 TRBV5-1 NA NA TGCGCCAGCAGCCTCCCCAAGGACAGAAACACAGATACGCAGTATTTT CASSLPKDRNTDTQYF
TRBJ1-2 TRBV27 NA NA TGTGCCAGCAGTACCCTGACGAGGGGACCGAACTATGGCTACACCTTC CASSTLTRGPNYGYTF
TRBJ1-3 TRBV21-1 NA NA TGTGCCAGCAGCAAGGGCAGGGGAAACACCATATATTTT CASSKGRGNTIYF
TRBJ1-1 TRBV6-2/TRBV6-3 NA NA TGTGCCAGCAGTTACTCCCAGACCTCAACGAACACTGAAGCTTTCTTT CASSYSQTSTNTEAFF
TRBJ1-6 TRBV18 NA NA TGTGCCAGCTCACCCAGTCCCCCCAGGGATCCCGGAGCCCTCCACTTT CASSPSPPRDPGALHF
TRBJ2-2 TRBV6-4 NA NA TGTGCCAGCCGCGCTCAGGCGGGGACCGGGGAGCTGTTTTTT CASRAQAGTGELFF
TRBJ1-6 TRBV27 TRBD1 NA TGTGCCAGCACCCCACTCCGGGACAGGGGATCACCCCTCCACTTT CASTPLRDRGSPLHF